This passage covers 20 T cell receptor beta chains from one sample sequenced in a study of blood T cells in healthy people across ages. With a J-beta primer mix and a sample-barcoded 5' primer, a second PCR ran about 6 to 11 cycles. TCRdb fed the 5' RACE reads into MiXCR, producing one record per CDR3 protein. The table includes about 770,000 distinct CDR3 sequences, 44% detected once. Sequencing used blood. These receptors were obtained from a man aged 55 to 70 in good health.

This sequence joins TRBV7-2 and TRBJ2-7; D may match TRBD1 or TRBD2 (5 bases each). The CDR3 length is 14 residues. Trimming shortened V by 5 bases and J by 3 bases, and 14 bases separated the two germline ends. Germline V gene lookup returns CDR1 SGHTA and CDR2 FQGNSA. The CDR3 bases are TGTGCCAGCAGCCGAAACGGGGCTATCTACGAGCAGTACTTC. Translating it yields CASSRNGAIYEQYF.

The CDR3 protein is CASSQEGGPGNKLFF. The CDR3 nucleotides are TGCGCCAGCAGCCAAGAAGGGGGCCCGGGTAACAAACTGTTTTTT. The chain carries TRBV4-1 and TRBJ1-4; 7 bases line up with TRBD1. Germline CDR1 MGHRA, CDR2 YSYEKL. After removal of 0 bases from V and 11 bases from J, the junction contained 9 bases not matched to a gene. This CDR3 has 15 residues.

The chain employs TRBV27 and TRBJ1-5; D might be TRBD1 (5 bases). The CDR3 runs to 14 residues. Trimming pared 6 bases from V and 3 bases from J, leaving 12 bases between. CDR1 is MNHEY, CDR2 SMNVEV, per germline (reference sequence). For the CDR3, the DNA is TGTGCCAGCAGCCACGGGGGGACCAATCAGCCCCAGCATTTT. This sequence encodes CASSHGGTNQPQHF.

This clonotype was seen only a few times. The chain combines TRBV4-3 with TRBJ2-6; 7 positions match TRBD1. The CDR3 has 19 amino acids. Germline V CDR1 and CDR2: LGHNA, YSLEER. V dropped 0 bases and J dropped 0; count of bases not matched to a gene: 8. Written as DNA, the CDR3 is TGCGCCAGCAGCCAAGATCCGGCTCGACAGGGCTCTGGGGCCAACGTCCTGACTTTC. Translated: CASSQDPARQGSGANVLTF.

This sequence joins TRBV20-1 and TRBJ2-7; TRBD2 might be the D (6 bases). The CDR3 is made up of 15 amino acids. Trimming left V 2 bases short and J 0 bases short, with 14 bases between. Germline V gives CDR1 DFQATT, CDR2 SNEGSKA (reference sequence). The CDR3 loop reads CSARPRDSLSYEQYF. CDR3 sequence (DNA): TGCAGTGCTAGACCGCGGGACTCCCTCTCCTACGAGCAGTACTTC.

The chain has TRBV14 and TRBJ2-7; TRBD1 matches 7 bases. V lost 3 bases and J lost 0; bases outside the gene matches: 5. Germline values: CDR1 SGHDN, CDR2 FVKESK. This CDR3 is built from 15 residues. CDR3 loop: CASSHYRDSSYEQYF. The CDR3 nucleotides are TGTGCCAGCAGCCATTACCGGGACAGCTCCTACGAGCAGTACTTC. Together with reference TRBV14 and TRBJ2-7, the CDR3 gives the full variable domain: EAGVTQFPSHSVIEKGQTVTLRCDPISGHDNLYWYRRVMGKEIKFLLHFVKESKQDESGMPNNRFLAERTGGTYSTLKVQPAELEDSGVYFCASSHYRDSSYEQYFGPGTRLTVT.

The rearrangement links TRBV20-1 to TRBJ2-7; 14 nucleotides match TRBD2. Germline V gene data show CDR1 as DFQATT and CDR2 as SNEGSKA (reference sequence). V shed 6 bases, J shed 2 bases, and the junction held 12 bases outside the gene matches. The CDR3 covers 17 residues. In nucleotides, the CDR3 is TGCAGTGCCCCGGGACTAGCGGGGGCCGCAATCACCTACGAGCAGTACTTC. Protein product: CSAPGLAGAAITYEQYF.

In this sample, this clonotype turned up a few times. This sequence joins TRBV9 and TRBJ2-6; D might be TRBD2 (7 bases). Germline V gene sequence: CDR1 SGDLS, CDR2 YYNGEE. Between the trimmed V and J ends, which lost 4 bases and 2 bases, there was a span of 10 bases. There are 15 residues in the CDR3. This CDR3 reads CASSRGDTGANVLTF. In DNA form, the CDR3 reads TGTGCCAGCAGCCGGGGGGACACTGGGGCCAACGTCCTGACTTTC.

The chain employs TRBV6-2 or TRBV6-3 and TRBJ1-6; tentatively, D is TRBD1 (5 bases). Germline-derived CDR1 and CDR2 are MNHEY and SVGEGT. This CDR3 spans 18 amino acids. Trimming shortened V by 0 bases and J by 5 bases, and 17 bases separated the two germline ends. This CDR3 is CASSYSAGGARDNSPLHF. The CDR3 nucleotides read TGTGCCAGCAGTTACTCGGCGGGAGGGGCGCGCGATAATTCACCCCTCCACTTT.

This rearrangement joins TRBV20-1 to TRBJ2-1; perhaps TRBD2 as D (6 bases). V was trimmed by 1 base and J by 12 bases, leaving 25 bases between them. Germline CDR1 DFQATT, CDR2 SNEGSKA (reference sequence). The CDR3 is 16 amino acids. The CDR3, as DNA: TGCAGTGCTAGAGTCGATAGCGGAATTTTCACAGATACGCAGTTCTTC. This encodes CSARVDSGIFTDTQFF.

This clonotype was counted only a few times. The chain joins TRBV6-1 to TRBJ2-7; 10 bases line up with TRBD1. The J segment lost 5 bases and the V segment lost 10 bases, leaving 8 bases of the junction unmatched. The germline V gene encodes CDR1 MNHNS and CDR2 SASEGT. The CDR3 covers 13 residues. CDR3 in amino acids: CATWGQGKDEQYF. DNA of the CDR3: TGTGCCACTTGGGGACAGGGGAAGGACGAGCAGTACTTC.

This clonotype turned up a few times. The chain carries TRBV12-3 or TRBV12-4 and TRBJ2-7; 8 positions match TRBD1. The CDR3 spans 14 residues. Unmatched junction bases numbered 13, after V lost 5 bases and J lost 10 bases. This chain's CDR3 is CASSDRSTGEAQYF. CDR3 bases: TGTGCCAGCAGTGACCGGTCGACAGGGGAGGCCCAGTACTTC.

This CDR3 is CSAGGQGSYNEQFF. CDR3 sequence (DNA): TGCAGTGCTGGCGGACAGGGTAGCTACAATGAGCAGTTCTTC. This chain connects TRBV20-1 to TRBJ2-1; 8 bases agree with TRBD1. The CDR3 runs to 14 residues. With V trimmed by 5 bases and J by 3 bases, 6 bases remained unmatched. Per germline, CDR1 DFQATT and CDR2 SNEGSKA (reference sequence).

The sample holds a few counts of this clonotype. V and J are TRBV28 and TRBJ2-7, with TRBD1 identical over 8 bases. The CDR3 covers 13 residues. V gave up 4 bases and J gave up 7 bases; unmatched junction bases: 6. Germline values: CDR1 MDHEN, CDR2 SYDVKM. Here the CDR3 DNA reads TGTGCCAGCAGTTCCCGACAGGGGATGGAGCAGTACTTC. Translating gives CASSSRQGMEQYF.

As concerns this clonotype: This may come from a read error, since a much larger clone is one base off. The CDR3 DNA reads as TGCAGTGCGCCCAGGGGGGCTAACTATGGCTTCACCTTC. Translating it yields CSAPRGANYGFTF. This chain connects TRBV20-1 to TRBJ1-2; 7 bases agree with TRBD1. CDR3 length: 13 amino acids. CDR1 and CDR2 from the germline V gene are DFQATT and SNEGSKA (reference sequence).

The J gene is TRBJ1-4, the V gene TRBV7-2; D may be TRBD1 (5 bases). Germline CDR1 is SGHTA and CDR2 is FQGNSA. The CDR3 runs to 14 residues. The ends were cut back, 5 bases at V and 7 bases at J, with 14 bases in the middle. CDR3 nucleotide sequence: TGTGCCAGCAGCGCAGCCCCGGGGGGTGAAAAACTGTTTTTT. Its protein is CASSAAPGGEKLFF.

The chain uses TRBV7-9 and TRBJ2-1; 11 bases match TRBD1. V was pared by 0 bases and J by 7 bases, with 5 bases of the junction left unmatched. The CDR3 has 16 residues. Germline CDR1 is SEHNR and CDR2 is FQNEAQ (reference sequence). CDR3 sequence: CASSLAPGTGGNEQFF. The CDR3 region has the DNA TGTGCCAGCAGCTTAGCTCCCGGGACAGGGGGTAATGAGCAGTTCTTC.

At least ten counts were recorded for this clonotype. The chain has TRBV7-9 and TRBJ2-6; D gene uncertain. The V and J ends lost 4 bases and 2 bases respectively, with 6 bases between them. Germline-derived CDR1 and CDR2 are SEHNR and FQNEAQ (reference sequence). This CDR3 has 14 residues. The CDR3 DNA sequence: TGTGCCAGCAGCTCGCGAACTGGGGCCAACGTCCTGACTTTC. This codes for CASSSRTGANVLTF.

This clonotype was found a few times. This chain links TRBV20-1 with TRBJ2-7, with D maybe TRBD1 (6 bases). V was trimmed by 4 bases and J by 2 bases, leaving 12 bases between them. The germline V gene has CDR1 DFQATT and CDR2 SNEGSKA (reference sequence). CDR3 length: 13 residues. The CDR3 DNA sequence: TGCAGTGCTATCCCAGGGGCCACCTACGAGCAGTACTTC. Translation gives CSAIPGATYEQYF.

This clonotype turned up a few times. This chain links TRBV4-1 with TRBJ2-5, with TRBD1 matching 12 bases. This CDR3 comprises 16 residues. V lost 5 bases, J lost 3 bases, and 7 bases stayed unmatched. CDR1 and CDR2 from the germline V gene are MGHRA and YSYEKL. The CDR3 sequence: CASSYRDRGLEETQYF. The CDR3 region has the DNA TGCGCCAGCAGCTACCGGGACAGGGGGCTAGAAGAGACCCAGTACTTC.